This paragraph reports one T cell receptor (beta chain). Its binding antigen is unknown. No base quality values were provided; no much bigger clone lies one nucleotide off. The source of the sample is a study of T cells in Graves' hyperthyroidism and ophthalmopathy (dated by TCRdb to between 2018 and 2021). Background for the entire study: Peripheral blood samples were taken at initial diagnosis, before any treatment was given. After blood sampling, hyperthyroidism patients were treated with methimazole at a starting dose of 30 mg daily, and ophthalmopathy patients were treated with high-dose intravenous methylprednisolone. The 100 or so discovery patients were divided at random into training and test sets in a 7:3 ratio. In about six Graves' hyperthyroidism patients, the study also compared T-cell repertoires from thyroid tissue with T-cell repertoires from blood. Prospective prediction of ophthalmopathy was tested in an independent validation cohort consisting of some 20 hyperthyroidism patients and over 15 patients who later progressed to ophthalmopathy. To identify distinguishing TCR V-J signatures, a discovery cohort of around 100 patients was used, comprising under 45 with Graves' ophthalmopathy and 57 with stable Graves' hyperthyroidism. TCR Vbeta CDR3 sequencing of 135 peripheral blood samples (approximately 44 ophthalmopathy, 75 or so hyperthyroidism and approximately 17 progressor patients) is reported in the paper. What the research found in general, with its limitations: A model built on a 13 V-J signature distinguished ophthalmopathy from stable hyperthyroidism, reaching about 88% sensitivity and around 82% specificity in cross-validation and 80%/75% in testing. During validation, the model predicted progression to ophthalmopathy a median of around six months ahead of onset, with more than 60% sensitivity and 72% to 80% specificity. Sample size was not statistically predetermined, and investigators were not blinded to group allocation. Blood samples also contained most of the expanded thyroid clonotypes (frequency above 0.001), which suggests that blood repertoires may reflect thyroid immune responses.

The germline V gene supplies CDR1 MNHEY and CDR2 SVGEGT. Ends trimmed: V by 7 bases, J by 7 bases; bases unmatched to a gene: 11. The CDR3, cysteine through phenylalanine, is 14 amino acids long. Solely the CDR3 DNA is kept, with 42 bases framed from the first base. TCR beta CDR3 regions were amplified from RNA transcripts. For the first round of RT-PCR on the TCR CDR3, the HTBI primer set was used together with the Qiagen OneStep RT-PCR kit. Libraries were constructed in a second round of multiplex PCR, after which size selection and purification were performed. The libraries were sequenced on an Illumina HiSeq2000 using paired-end 100 bp reads. The study's own analysis went as follows. SOAPnuke was used to process the raw data, throwing out any read that contained adapters or uncalled bases, had a mean Phred below 15, or lacked an exact constant-primer or identifier match. High-quality paired reads were merged with COPE v1.2.5, and unique nucleotide sequences were defined as clonotypes. MiTCR v1.1 was used to align the clonotypes against IMGT TRBV, TRBD and TRBJ reference segments. The analysis was restricted to V-J combinations with a frequency above 0.0001, which together covered 99.2% of the repertoires. The TCS score was defined as the ratio of F50 (clonal expansion) to E x V (chaos), calculated using BLOSUM62-based TCRdist between CDR3 peptides within each V-J. Welch's t-statistics and random forest reduced roughly 530 V-J features to fewer than 15, which were used in a naive Bayes classifier (R e1071). TCRdb passed the public sequencing reads through fastp at Q25 and MiXCR, retaining productive beta sequences. When rows share a CDR3 protein, they turn into one entry using the most common DNA and genes. In this record, the V and J calls reflect TCRdb's handling and not the investigators' own analysis. Present in this sample are 600,000 to 850,000 distinct CDR3 sequences, roughly a sixth of which were seen just once. The ten top clones hold approximately 16% of the sample.

Hyperthyroidism patients were aged 18 to 65 years and newly diagnosed, with disease duration of less than 2 months. Exclusion was applied to patients with uncontrolled infections, other autoimmune diseases, pregnancy or lactation. Clinical symptoms, serum thyroxine and TRAb, thyroid ultrasound, and orbital computed tomography formed the basis for the diagnoses. Blood from progressor patients was collected at the time of first diagnosis with hyperthyroidism, before any ophthalmopathy symptoms had appeared. PBMCs were isolated from about 9 ml of fresh peripheral blood by Ficoll-Paque density gradient centrifugation. Progressor patients were initially diagnosed with Graves' hyperthyroidism and developed ophthalmopathy during follow-up. Total RNA was extracted with Trizol reagent, and quality was checked on an Agilent 2100 Bioanalyzer.

This receptor chain uses TRBV6-2 or TRBV6-3 and TRBJ1-2; 8 junctional bases match TRBD1. The receptor comes from a woman in her forties or fifties with Graves' hyperthyroidism that later progressed to Graves' ophthalmopathy. Sequencing was carried out using blood. CDR3 sequence: CASNRDRREGGYTF. Here is the DNA: TGTGCCAGCAACCGGGACAGGCGGGAGGGTGGCTACACCTTC.